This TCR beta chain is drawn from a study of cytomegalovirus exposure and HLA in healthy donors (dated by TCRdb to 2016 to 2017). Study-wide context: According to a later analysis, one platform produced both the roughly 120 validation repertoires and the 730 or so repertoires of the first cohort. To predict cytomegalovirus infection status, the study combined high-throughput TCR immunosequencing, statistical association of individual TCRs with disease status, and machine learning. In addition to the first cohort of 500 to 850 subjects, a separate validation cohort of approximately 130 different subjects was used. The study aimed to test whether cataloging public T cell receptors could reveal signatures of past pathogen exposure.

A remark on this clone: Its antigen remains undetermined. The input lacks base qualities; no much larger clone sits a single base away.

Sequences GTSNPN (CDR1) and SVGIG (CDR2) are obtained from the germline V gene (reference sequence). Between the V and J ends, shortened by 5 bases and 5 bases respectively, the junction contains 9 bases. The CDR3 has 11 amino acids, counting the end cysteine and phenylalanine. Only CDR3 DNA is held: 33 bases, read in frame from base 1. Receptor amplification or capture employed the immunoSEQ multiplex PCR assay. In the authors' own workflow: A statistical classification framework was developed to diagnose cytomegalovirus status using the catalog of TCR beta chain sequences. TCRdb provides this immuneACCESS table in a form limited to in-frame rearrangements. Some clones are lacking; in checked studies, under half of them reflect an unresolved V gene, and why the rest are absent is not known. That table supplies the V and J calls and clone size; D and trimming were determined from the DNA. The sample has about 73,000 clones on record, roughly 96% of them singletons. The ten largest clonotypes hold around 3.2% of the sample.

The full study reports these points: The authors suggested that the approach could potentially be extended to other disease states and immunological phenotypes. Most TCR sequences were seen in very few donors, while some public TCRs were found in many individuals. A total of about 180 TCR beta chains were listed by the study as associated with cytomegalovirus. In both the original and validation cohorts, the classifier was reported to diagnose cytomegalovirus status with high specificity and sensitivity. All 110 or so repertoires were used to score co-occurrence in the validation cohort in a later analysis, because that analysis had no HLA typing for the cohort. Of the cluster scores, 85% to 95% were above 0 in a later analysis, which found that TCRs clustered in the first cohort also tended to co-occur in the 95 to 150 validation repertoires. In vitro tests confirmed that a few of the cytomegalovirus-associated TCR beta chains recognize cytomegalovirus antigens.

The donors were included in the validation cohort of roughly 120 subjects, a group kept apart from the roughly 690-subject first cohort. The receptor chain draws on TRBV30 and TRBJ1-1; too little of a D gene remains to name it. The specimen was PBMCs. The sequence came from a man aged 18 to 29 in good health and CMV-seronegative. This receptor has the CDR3 CAWLVGTEAFF. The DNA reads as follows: TGTGCCTGGCTCGTCGGGACTGAAGCTTTCTTT.